Listed here are 4 T cell receptor beta chains from one sample, sequenced in a study of CD8 T cells in Susac syndrome (dated by TCRdb to about 2019). Receptor amplification or capture employed the immunoSEQ multiplex PCR assay. RNA was extracted using the RNeasy kit, and about 0.5 to 1 ug of the RNA was reverse transcribed with random hexamers. TCRdb redid the processing of the public reads, applying fastp at Q25 and MiXCR, and retained in-frame beta chains. Every distinct CDR3 protein forms one entry, paired with its most common genes and DNA. The sample records about 210,000 distinct CDR3 sequences, approximately 94% of which are singletons. 0.15% of the sample is taken by the ten largest. The sample consisted of CD4+ T cells from PBMCs. These receptors were obtained from a human donor with Susac syndrome.

J is TRBJ1-2 and V is TRBV20-1; weak D call: TRBD1 (6 bases). V dropped 5 bases and J dropped 0 bases, with 13 bases sitting between them. CDR1 and CDR2 (germline): DFQATT, SNEGSKA (reference sequence). The CDR3 is 14 amino acids. This chain's CDR3 is CSAAGHKTNYGYTF. The CDR3 DNA reads as TGCAGTGCTGCGGGACACAAAACTAACTATGGCTACACCTTC.

The V gene is TRBV4-1, the J gene TRBJ2-5; D is undetermined. V was pared by 3 bases and J by 7 bases, with 12 bases between. This CDR3 region has 13 residues. Germline lookup yields CDR1 MGHRA and CDR2 YSYEKL. The CDR3 is CASSHVGVVTQYF. In nucleotides, the CDR3 is TGCGCCAGCAGCCACGTAGGTGTCGTGACCCAGTACTTC.

The chain combines TRBV7-2 with TRBJ2-3, with a tentative D call TRBD2 (5 bases). Germline CDR1 reads SGHTA; CDR2 reads FQGNSA. Trimming took 5 bases from V and 5 from J, leaving 8 bases between them. The CDR3 is made up of 12 amino acids. The CDR3 reads CASSAGLDTQYF. CDR3 nucleotides: TGTGCCAGCAGCGCGGGCTTAGATACGCAGTATTTT.

V gene TRBV16 combines with J gene TRBJ2-1; 10 nucleotides align to TRBD2. The V and J ends lost 4 bases and 5 bases, in that order; junction bases with no gene match: 5. Per the germline V gene, CDR1 is KGHSY and CDR2 is FQNENV. The CDR3 consists of 15 residues. The CDR3 nucleotides are TGTGCCAGCAGCCTCCAGCGGGGGGGGCACAATGAGCAGTTCTTC. Encoded protein: CASSLQRGGHNEQFF.